The rows below give T cell receptor beta chains drawn from one sample of a study of shared clonotypes between healthy human individuals. Profiled with immunoSEQ multiplex PCR; TCRdb holds only in-frame clones, not every one. The sample contains 170,000 or so clones, around 63% of which appear only once. The sequencing input was memory CD4+ T cells sorted from blood. The receptors were gathered from a young man in good health. Each CDR3 is given with its conserved first and last residue. Fields, in order: CDR3 DNA, CDR3 protein, D gene, clone size, J gene, V gene. The D gene is left open where the match is weak. Clone size appears in some rows only: once, few, many, or a class for an expanded clone.

CDR3nt: TGTGCCAGCTCACCAGGGACCGTTAGCAATCAGCCCCAGCATTTT
CDR3aa: CASSPGTVSNQPQHF
d_gene: NA
abundance: NA
j_gene: TRBJ1-5
v_gene: TRBV18

CDR3nt: TGCAGCGCCGGGGGGACCAGGGAGACCCAGTACTTC
CDR3aa: CSAGGTRETQYF
d_gene: TRBD2
abundance: NA
j_gene: TRBJ2-5
v_gene: TRBV29-1

CDR3nt: TGTGCCAGCAGCCGACGGGACAGCTATGGCTACACCTTC
CDR3aa: CASSRRDSYGYTF
d_gene: TRBD1
abundance: few
j_gene: TRBJ1-2
v_gene: TRBV7-2

CDR3nt: TGTGCCAGCAGAGCGAGGGGGACACTGAGCTCTGGGGCCAACGTCCTGACTTTC
CDR3aa: CASRARGTLSSGANVLTF
d_gene: NA
abundance: NA
j_gene: TRBJ2-6
v_gene: TRBV2

CDR3nt: TGTGCCAGCTCACCACCGGTGGACTTGGATACGCAGTATTTT
CDR3aa: CASSPPVDLDTQYF
d_gene: NA
abundance: NA
j_gene: TRBJ2-3
v_gene: TRBV18

CDR3nt: TGTGCCAGCGGGAATCTAGCGGGGGACAATGAGCAGTTCTTC
CDR3aa: CASGNLAGDNEQFF
d_gene: TRBD2
abundance: NA
j_gene: TRBJ2-1
v_gene: TRBV14

CDR3nt: TGTGCCAGCAGCCGACTAGCGGGGGACCACAATGAGCAGTTCTTC
CDR3aa: CASSRLAGDHNEQFF
d_gene: TRBD2
abundance: NA
j_gene: TRBJ2-1
v_gene: TRBV11-2

CDR3nt: TGTGCTAGTGGTCCGATGACGGGCCGGGCGCAGTTCTTC
CDR3aa: CASGPMTGRAQFF
d_gene: NA
abundance: NA
j_gene: TRBJ2-1
v_gene: TRBV12-5

CDR3nt: TGTGCCAGCAGCTTATCGGACAGGGGGCTCGCTTTCTTT
CDR3aa: CASSLSDRGLAFF
d_gene: TRBD1
abundance: NA
j_gene: TRBJ1-1
v_gene: TRBV11-2

CDR3nt: TGTGCCAGCAGTTTAAGGCTAGCGGGAGAGACGCAGTATTTT
CDR3aa: CASSLRLAGETQYF
d_gene: TRBD2
abundance: NA
j_gene: TRBJ2-3
v_gene: TRBV27

CDR3nt: TGTGCCAGCAGCCTGACAGGGGCAACTAGCACAGATACGCAGTATTTT
CDR3aa: CASSLTGATSTDTQYF
d_gene: TRBD1
abundance: NA
j_gene: TRBJ2-3
v_gene: TRBV5-4

CDR3nt: TGTGCCAGCGGAGGACAGGGGGCAGGCACAGATACGCAGTATTTT
CDR3aa: CASGGQGAGTDTQYF
d_gene: TRBD1
abundance: once
j_gene: TRBJ2-3
v_gene: TRBV2

CDR3nt: TGTGCCAGCAGAGGGACAGGGGCCCTTAACTATGGCTACACCTTC
CDR3aa: CASRGTGALNYGYTF
d_gene: TRBD1
abundance: NA
j_gene: TRBJ1-2
v_gene: TRBV27

CDR3nt: TGTGCTGCCGTGCAGGGCCCCTACAATGAGCAGTTCTTC
CDR3aa: CAAVQGPYNEQFF
d_gene: NA
abundance: NA
j_gene: TRBJ2-1
v_gene: TRBV7-9

CDR3nt: TGCGCCAGCAGCTACCTTCCCCAAGAGACCCAGTACTTC
CDR3aa: CASSYLPQETQYF
d_gene: NA
abundance: NA
j_gene: TRBJ2-5
v_gene: TRBV4-1

CDR3nt: TGTGCCAGCTCCCGGGGGGCAGTGCGTGGCTACACCTTC
CDR3aa: CASSRGAVRGYTF
d_gene: NA
abundance: few
j_gene: TRBJ1-2
v_gene: TRBV18

CDR3nt: TGCAGCGTTAGGGACAGTGAGCACGGCTACACCTTC
CDR3aa: CSVRDSEHGYTF
d_gene: TRBD1
abundance: once
j_gene: TRBJ1-2
v_gene: TRBV29-1

CDR3nt: TGTGCCAGCTCACCACCGTCGGGCGCTGGCTACGAGCAGTACTTC
CDR3aa: CASSPPSGAGYEQYF
d_gene: NA
abundance: NA
j_gene: TRBJ2-7
v_gene: TRBV18

CDR3nt: TGTGCCAGCAGCCGACCTGGGACAGCTACCTACGAGCAGTACTTC
CDR3aa: CASSRPGTATYEQYF
d_gene: TRBD1
abundance: NA
j_gene: TRBJ2-7
v_gene: TRBV6-5

CDR3nt: TGTGCCAGCCGGGGCGGGAACGTTTACGAGCAGTACTTC
CDR3aa: CASRGGNVYEQYF
d_gene: NA
abundance: NA
j_gene: TRBJ2-7
v_gene: TRBV6-5

CDR3nt: TGTGCCAGCAGTACCCCGGCGGGTGAGCAGTTCTTC
CDR3aa: CASSTPAGEQFF
d_gene: NA
abundance: NA
j_gene: TRBJ2-1
v_gene: TRBV6-6

CDR3nt: TGTGCCAGCAGCTTAGCAACTAACTATGAGCAGTTCTTC
CDR3aa: CASSLATNYEQFF
d_gene: NA
abundance: many
j_gene: TRBJ2-1
v_gene: TRBV7-8

CDR3nt: TGTGCCAGCAGTAACGGACAGGGCCGGGGCACAGATACGCAGTATTTT
CDR3aa: CASSNGQGRGTDTQYF
d_gene: TRBD1
abundance: many
j_gene: TRBJ2-3
v_gene: TRBV2

CDR3nt: TGCAGCGTACTCAGGGGTAACTTAAGGGGTCATGGCTACACCTTC
CDR3aa: CSVLRGNLRGHGYTF
d_gene: NA
abundance: NA
j_gene: TRBJ1-2
v_gene: TRBV29-1

CDR3nt: TGTGCCAGCAACTTAAATAGCGAGACCCAGTACTTC
CDR3aa: CASNLNSETQYF
d_gene: NA
abundance: NA
j_gene: TRBJ2-5
v_gene: TRBV7-9

CDR3nt: TGTGCCAGCAGTTACCCCCTCGGGGCAGGGAAACACGAGCAGTACTTC
CDR3aa: CASSYPLGAGKHEQYF
d_gene: NA
abundance: NA
j_gene: TRBJ2-7
v_gene: TRBV6-5

CDR3nt: TGTTTCAACAGGGGGCGGAACACTGAAGCTTTCTTT
CDR3aa: CFNRGRNTEAFF
d_gene: TRBD1
abundance: NA
j_gene: TRBJ1-1
v_gene: TRBV11-3

CDR3nt: TGTGCCAGCAGCCCCGGGGACAGTCCATACAATGAGCAGTTCTTC
CDR3aa: CASSPGDSPYNEQFF
d_gene: TRBD1
abundance: NA
j_gene: TRBJ2-1
v_gene: TRBV7-9